This T cell receptor (beta chain) was recovered during a study of glioma-infiltrating T cells. This CDR3 comprises 15 residues. From germline, CDR1 is LNHDA and CDR2 SQIVND (reference sequence). V was cut by 5 bases and J by 3 bases, with 14 bases left in between. Using RNA template, CDR3s of TCR alpha and beta were amplified with iRepertoire arm-PCR. Input was about 85-450 ng of tissue mRNA or PBMC total RNA. Each CDR3 protein is one row after TCRdb ran MiXCR on the multiplex PCR reads. The table includes roughly 100,000 distinct CDR3 sequences, 25% to 30% detected once. Findings of the study overall: Non-neoplastic patients had below-expected tissue-blood divergence, while all gliomas exceeded expectation. Tissue and blood shared very few CDR3 sequences.

Turning to this clonotype: Its antigen is currently unknown.

The chain couples TRBV19 to TRBJ1-5; D not resolved. The source material was glioma tissue, nonneoplastic brain tissue, or PBMCs (not recorded which). This receptor was identified in a human donor with low-grade glioma or glioblastoma, undergoing nonglioma brain surgery, or in good health (not recorded which). CDR3 in DNA: TGTGCCAGTAGTCGCCACTTTGTTAACAATCAGCCCCAGCATTTT. Amino acid sequence: CASSRHFVNNQPQHF.